A selection of T cell receptor beta chains follows, all from one sample in a study of blood T cell repertoires in COVID-19. TCRdb keeps only in-frame clones here, not all; method: immunoSEQ multiplex PCR. The sample lists around 280,000 clones; around 87% were seen once. The sequenced sample was peripheral blood. These receptors were collected from a woman in her thirties who had recovered from COVID-19. The CDR3 runs from the conserved cysteine through the conserved F or W. The D gene is left open where the match is weak. Clone size is not always given. Where it is, it says once, few, many or a class for expanded clones.

clone_size	v_call	d_call	j_call	cdr3_length	cdr3_nt	cdr3_aa
-	TRBV7-3	-	TRBJ2-3	14	TGTGCCAGCAGCAGGGGACATCCCACAGATACGCAGTATTTT	CASSRGHPTDTQYF
-	TRBV6-5	-	TRBJ1-6	15	TGTGCCAGCGGCCTGGGGGCTTCTAAGAAGTCACCCCTCCACTTT	CASGLGASKKSPLHF
few	TRBV11-1	TRBD1	TRBJ2-7	14	TGTGCCAGCAGCTACAGGGGAACAGTCTACGAGCAGTACTTC	CASSYRGTVYEQYF
once	TRBV5-1	TRBD1	TRBJ2-6	17	TGCGCCAGCAGCACCGGGACAGCGCTATCTGGGGCCAACGTCCTGACTTTC	CASSTGTALSGANVLTF
-	TRBV6-5	-	TRBJ1-2	12	TGTGCCAGCAGAACGGGGGGTTTGGGCTACACCTTC	CASRTGGLGYTF
-	TRBV6-5	-	TRBJ2-7	14	TGTGCCAGCCGGGCCCTAAGCGGGCCCTACGAGCAGTACTTC	CASRALSGPYEQYF
-	TRBV5-4	-	TRBJ1-5	14	TGTGCCAGCAGCTACAGGGTTGTAGATCAGCCCCAGCATTTT	CASSYRVVDQPQHF
-	TRBV24-1	-	TRBJ2-3	13	TGTGCCACCAGGGGGCGTAGCACAGATACGCAGTATTTT	CATRGRSTDTQYF
-	TRBV7-2	TRBD1	TRBJ2-4	13	TGTGCCAGCAGCTTGGGACAGAAAAACATTCAGTACTTC	CASSLGQKNIQYF
-	TRBV7-8	-	TRBJ1-1	16	TGTGCCAGCAGCTTCGCTTACCTCTACTCGAACACTGAAGCTTTCTTT	CASSFAYLYSNTEAFF
few	TRBV4-3	-	TRBJ2-3	15	TGCGCCAGCAGCCAAGACAGGGTCGGCACAGATACGCAGTATTTT	CASSQDRVGTDTQYF
-	TRBV28	-	TRBJ2-1	14	TGTGCCAGCAGTTTTTCGGGAACCCGCAATGAGCAGTTCTTC	CASSFSGTRNEQFF
-	TRBV4-3	-	TRBJ2-7	13	TGCGCCAGCAGCCAGGGCCGAATCTACGAGCAGTACTTC	CASSQGRIYEQYF
-	TRBV5-1	TRBD1	TRBJ1-1	16	TGCGCCAGCAGCCCCAAACTATGGACAGGTAACACTGAAGCTTTCTTT	CASSPKLWTGNTEAFF
few	TRBV5-1	-	TRBJ1-2	14	TGCGCCAGCAGCTTGGATTCAGCTAACTATGGCTACACCTTC	CASSLDSANYGYTF
-	TRBV19	TRBD1	TRBJ1-4	15	TGTGCCAGTACCGACCCTCGGGACAGTAATGAAAAACTGTTTTTT	CASTDPRDSNEKLFF
-	TRBV9	-	TRBJ2-2	13	TGTGCCAGCAGCGTAGGTCGTACCGGGGAGCTGTTTTTT	CASSVGRTGELFF
-	TRBV28	-	TRBJ1-5	15	TGTGCCAGCAGTTCGGGAAGCTATAGCAATCAGCCCCAGCATTTT	CASSSGSYSNQPQHF
-	TRBV5-6	TRBD1	TRBJ1-4	14	TGTGCCAGCACATCCGGGACAGGGGAGGAAAAACTGTTTTTT	CASTSGTGEEKLFF
-	TRBV19	TRBD2	TRBJ2-3	12	TGTGCCAGTAGTTTTAGCGGGGGGCCAGCAGTTTTT	CASSFSGGPAVF
-	TRBV5-1	-	TRBJ1-3	16	TGCGCCAGCAGCTTGGAATTAGGGGGCTCTGGAAACACCATATATTTT	CASSLELGGSGNTIYF
-	TRBV6-5	TRBD1	TRBJ1-1	14	TGTGCCAGCACCAGACAGGGAGGGAACACTGAAGCTTTCTTT	CASTRQGGNTEAFF
-	TRBV5-4	TRBD2	TRBJ2-3	18	TGTGCCAGCAGCTTAGGACTAGCGGGGGACCTTAGCACAGATACGCAGTATTTT	CASSLGLAGDLSTDTQYF
-	TRBV5-1	TRBD1	TRBJ1-1	14	TGCGCCAGCAGCCAGACAGGGGGCAAGTCGGGAGCTTTCTTT	CASSQTGGKSGAFF
-	TRBV11-2	TRBD2	TRBJ2-7	17	TGTGCCAGCAGCTCGTGGCGCCTAGCGGACTCCTCCTACGAGCAGTACTTC	CASSSWRLADSSYEQYF
few	TRBV6-5	-	TRBJ1-6	13	TGTGCCAGCAACGGACAGCCAAATTCACCCCTCCACTTT	CASNGQPNSPLHF
-	TRBV30	-	TRBJ2-2	14	TGTGCCTGGAGTGGAGGGCTGAACACCGGGGAGCTGTTTTTT	CAWSGGLNTGELFF
-	TRBV28	-	TRBJ2-7	15	TGTGCCAGCAGGGACCCGGGGGGCGGGTCCTACGAGCAGTACTTC	CASRDPGGGSYEQYF
-	TRBV28	-	TRBJ2-3	15	TGTGCCAGCAGCCCTGTGGAGATGGGCACAGATACGCAGTATTTT	CASSPVEMGTDTQYF
-	TRBV19	TRBD2	TRBJ2-3	15	TGTGCCAGTAGCGGGCTAGCGGGGGCCTCAGATACGCAGTATTTT	CASSGLAGASDTQYF
-	TRBV28	-	TRBJ2-5	15	TGTGCCAGCAGTAAGAGGACAGAGAACCAAGAGACCCAGTACTTC	CASSKRTENQETQYF
-	TRBV5-5	-	TRBJ1-1	13	TGTGCCAGCAGTACGTTAGGCGGGGGCGAAGCTTTCTTT	CASSTLGGGEAFF
once	TRBV14	-	TRBJ1-1	19	TGTGCCAGCAGCCTTCACGTCGGGTACGGGGTGCTTATGAACACTGAAGCTTTCTTT	CASSLHVGYGVLMNTEAFF
-	TRBV7-8	-	TRBJ2-3	15	TGTGCCAGCAGCTTAGTATCCCGGGAAACAGATACGCAGTATTTT	CASSLVSRETDTQYF
-	TRBV12-3/TRBV12-4	TRBD1	TRBJ1-2	12	TGTGCCAGCAGTAACGGACAGGCCTCTTACACCTTC	CASSNGQASYTF
-	TRBV6-4	-	TRBJ1-6	13	TGTGCCAGCGCGGAGATAACAAATTCACCCCTCCACTTT	CASAEITNSPLHF
-	TRBV7-8	-	TRBJ2-3	13	TGTGCCAGCAGCTACCGACAAACAGATACGCAGTATTTT	CASSYRQTDTQYF
-	TRBV5-1	-	TRBJ2-3	12	TGCGCCAGCAGGGGCGACACAGATACGCAGTATTTT	CASRGDTDTQYF
once	TRBV15	-	TRBJ1-4	15	TGTGCCACCAGCAGAGACAGGACAGAAGGTGAAAAACTGTTTTTT	CATSRDRTEGEKLFF
-	TRBV28	-	TRBJ1-6	14	TGTGCCAGCAGTCTGACAGGTCATAATTCACCCCTCCACTTT	CASSLTGHNSPLHF
-	TRBV29-1	-	TRBJ1-1	11	TGCAGCGCCGGACAGCACACTGAAGCTTTCTTT	CSAGQHTEAFF
-	TRBV4-1	-	TRBJ1-1	13	TGCGCCAGCAGCCAATACGGACAGCCTGAAGCTTTCTTT	CASSQYGQPEAFF
-	TRBV7-9	TRBD2	TRBJ2-3	15	TGTGCCAGCAGCTTTCGAAGCGGGATACCAGATACGCAGTATTTT	CASSFRSGIPDTQYF
-	TRBV11-2	TRBD1	TRBJ2-3	14	TGTGCCAGCAGCTTGGACAGGGGTGCAGATACGCAGTATTTT	CASSLDRGADTQYF
-	TRBV7-9	-	TRBJ2-1	15	TGTGCCAGCAGCCACGTCCTAGATCGGGACAATGAGCAGTTCTTC	CASSHVLDRDNEQFF
-	TRBV7-3	TRBD2	TRBJ2-3	15	TGTGCCAGCAGCTACGGACTAGCGGGAGGAGATACGCAGTATTTT	CASSYGLAGGDTQYF
-	TRBV27	TRBD1	TRBJ1-5	15	TGTGCCAGCAGTAGACAGGGTGGCGGCAATCAGCCCCAGCATTTT	CASSRQGGGNQPQHF
-	TRBV25-1	TRBD1	TRBJ2-4	15	TGTGCCAGCAGTGCCCCGGGGACAGGTTGGAACATTCAGTACTTC	CASSAPGTGWNIQYF
-	TRBV5-1	-	TRBJ2-3	15	TGCGCCAGCAGCTTCGCGGGACCCAACACAGATACGCAGTATTTT	CASSFAGPNTDTQYF
-	TRBV9	-	TRBJ2-7	9	TGTGCCGGTAGCTACGAGCAGTACTTC	CAGSYEQYF
-	TRBV11-3	TRBD1	TRBJ1-5	15	TGTGCCAGCAGCTTACCAGGGGGCAGCAATCAGCCCCAGCATTTT	CASSLPGGSNQPQHF
few	TRBV4-1	-	TRBJ1-4	15	TGCGCCAGCAGCCAAGAATGGGGAGGCGGAGAAAAACTGTTTTTT	CASSQEWGGGEKLFF